This T cell receptor beta chain stems from a study of shared clonotypes between healthy human individuals. Study-wide results and caveats: Generally, estimated richness proved larger in naive subsets than it did in memory subsets.

Repertoires were generated with immunoSEQ multiplex PCR, while TCRdb's copy carries only in-frame clones and drops some. The data show about 1 million clones, around 74% seen once. Germline V gene lookup returns CDR1 SGHRS and CDR2 YFSETQ. This CDR3 has 15 residues. Trimming shortened V by 5 bases and J by 2 bases, and 16 bases separated the two germline ends. In the case of this clone: Its antigen is unknown.

The chain couples TRBV5-1 to TRBJ2-5; tentatively, D is TRBD1 or TRBD2 (5 bases each). This sequence was found in a young man in good health. Sequencing was carried out using memory CD4+ T cells sorted from blood. Subset described: CD45RA-negative fraction. The CDR3, as DNA: TGCGCCAGCAGGACGGGACGGATGTCTCAAGAGACCCAGTACTTC. Its translation is CASRTGRMSQETQYF.